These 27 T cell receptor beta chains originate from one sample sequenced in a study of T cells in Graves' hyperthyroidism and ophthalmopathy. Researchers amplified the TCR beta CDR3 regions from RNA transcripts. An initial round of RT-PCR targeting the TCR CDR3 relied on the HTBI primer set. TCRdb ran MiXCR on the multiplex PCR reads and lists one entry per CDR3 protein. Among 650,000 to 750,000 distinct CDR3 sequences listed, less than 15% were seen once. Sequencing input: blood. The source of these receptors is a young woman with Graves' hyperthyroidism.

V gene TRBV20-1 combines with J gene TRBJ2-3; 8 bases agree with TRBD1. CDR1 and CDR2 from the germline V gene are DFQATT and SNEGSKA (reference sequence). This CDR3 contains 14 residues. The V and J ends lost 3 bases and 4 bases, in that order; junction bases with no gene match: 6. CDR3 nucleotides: TGCAGTGCTAGGGGAGACAGGGGATCAGATACGCAGTATTTT. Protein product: CSARGDRGSDTQYF.

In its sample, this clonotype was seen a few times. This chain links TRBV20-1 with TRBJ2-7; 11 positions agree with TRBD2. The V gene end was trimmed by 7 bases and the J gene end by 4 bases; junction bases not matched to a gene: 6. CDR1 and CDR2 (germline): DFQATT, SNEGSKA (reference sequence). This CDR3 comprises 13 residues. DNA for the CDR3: TGCAGTGGTACGACTAGCGGGAAATACGAGCAGTACTTC. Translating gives CSGTTSGKYEQYF.

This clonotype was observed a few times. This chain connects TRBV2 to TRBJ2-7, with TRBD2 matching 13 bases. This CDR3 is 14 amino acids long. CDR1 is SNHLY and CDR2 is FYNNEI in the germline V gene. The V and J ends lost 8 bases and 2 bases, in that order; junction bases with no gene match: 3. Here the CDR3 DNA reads TGTGCCAGCTATGGACTAGCGGGAGCCTACGAGCAGTACTTC. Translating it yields CASYGLAGAYEQYF.

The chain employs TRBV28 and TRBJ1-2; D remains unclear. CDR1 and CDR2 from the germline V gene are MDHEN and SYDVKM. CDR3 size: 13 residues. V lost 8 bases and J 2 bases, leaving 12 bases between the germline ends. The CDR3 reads CASRINQNYGYTF. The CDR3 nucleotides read TGTGCCAGCCGAATAAACCAAAACTATGGCTACACCTTC.

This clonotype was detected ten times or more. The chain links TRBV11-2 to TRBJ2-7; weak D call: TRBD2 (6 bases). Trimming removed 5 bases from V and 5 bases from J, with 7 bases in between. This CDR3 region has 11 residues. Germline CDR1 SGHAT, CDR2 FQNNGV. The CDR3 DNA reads TGTGCCAGCAGCCGGACTAACGAGCAGTACTTC. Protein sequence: CASSRTNEQYF.

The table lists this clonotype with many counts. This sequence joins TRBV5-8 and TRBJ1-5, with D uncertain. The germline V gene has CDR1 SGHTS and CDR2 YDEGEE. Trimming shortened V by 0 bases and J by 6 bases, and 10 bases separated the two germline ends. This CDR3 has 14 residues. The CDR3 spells CASSLDTVGQPQHF. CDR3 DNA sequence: TGTGCCAGCAGCTTGGACACTGTGGGTCAGCCCCAGCATTTT.

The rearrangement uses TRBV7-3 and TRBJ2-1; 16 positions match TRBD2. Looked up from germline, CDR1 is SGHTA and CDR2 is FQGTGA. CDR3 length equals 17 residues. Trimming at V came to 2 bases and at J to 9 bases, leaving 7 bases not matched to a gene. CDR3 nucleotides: TGTGCCAGCAGCTTATTGGGGACTAGCGGGAGGGCCCCTGAGCAGTTCTTC. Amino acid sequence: CASSLLGTSGRAPEQFF.

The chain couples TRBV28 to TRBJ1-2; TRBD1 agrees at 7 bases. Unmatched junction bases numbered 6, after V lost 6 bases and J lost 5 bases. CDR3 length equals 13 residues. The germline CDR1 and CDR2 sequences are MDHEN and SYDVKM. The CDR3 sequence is CASRYRGAYGYTF. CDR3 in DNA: TGTGCCAGCAGGTACAGGGGAGCGTATGGCTACACCTTC.

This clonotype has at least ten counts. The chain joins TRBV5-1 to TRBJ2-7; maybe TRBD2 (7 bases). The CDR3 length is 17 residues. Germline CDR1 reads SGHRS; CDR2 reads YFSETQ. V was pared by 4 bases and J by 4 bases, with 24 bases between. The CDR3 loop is CASSGGPIAAGVYEQYF. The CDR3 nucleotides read TGCGCCAGCAGCGGGGGCCCGATCGCGGCGGGGGTATACGAGCAGTACTTC. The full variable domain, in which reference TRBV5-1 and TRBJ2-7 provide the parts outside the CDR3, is KAGVTQTPRYLIKTRGQQVTLSCSPISGHRSVSWYQQTPGQGLQFLFEYFSETQRNKGNFPGRFSGRQFSNSRSEMNVSTLELGDSALYLCASSGGPIAAGVYEQYFGPGTRLTVT.

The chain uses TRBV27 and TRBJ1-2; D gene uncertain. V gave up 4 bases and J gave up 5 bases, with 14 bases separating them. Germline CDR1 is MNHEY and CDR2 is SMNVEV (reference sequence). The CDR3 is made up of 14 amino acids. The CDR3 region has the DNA TGTGCCAGCAGTTCCCGGACCCACGCTTATGGCTACACCTTC. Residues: CASSSRTHAYGYTF.

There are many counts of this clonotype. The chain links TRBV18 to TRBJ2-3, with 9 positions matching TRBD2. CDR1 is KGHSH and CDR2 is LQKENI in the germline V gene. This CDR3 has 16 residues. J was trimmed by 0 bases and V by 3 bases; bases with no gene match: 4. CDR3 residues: CASSPSLAGSTDTQYF. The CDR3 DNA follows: TGTGCCAGCTCACCCTCACTAGCGGGCAGCACAGATACGCAGTATTTT.

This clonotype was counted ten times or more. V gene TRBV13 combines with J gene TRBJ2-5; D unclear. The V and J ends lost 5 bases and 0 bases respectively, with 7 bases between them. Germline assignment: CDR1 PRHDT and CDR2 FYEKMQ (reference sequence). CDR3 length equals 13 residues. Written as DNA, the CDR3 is TGTGCCAGCAGCACCCGGGACCAAGAGACCCAGTACTTC. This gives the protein CASSTRDQETQYF.

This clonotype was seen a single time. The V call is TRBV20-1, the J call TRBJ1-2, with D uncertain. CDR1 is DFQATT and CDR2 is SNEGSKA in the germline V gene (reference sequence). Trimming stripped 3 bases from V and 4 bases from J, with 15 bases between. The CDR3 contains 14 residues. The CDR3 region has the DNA TGCAGTGCTAGCCCCCTCGGGAATCCCTATGGCTACACCTTC. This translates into CSASPLGNPYGYTF.

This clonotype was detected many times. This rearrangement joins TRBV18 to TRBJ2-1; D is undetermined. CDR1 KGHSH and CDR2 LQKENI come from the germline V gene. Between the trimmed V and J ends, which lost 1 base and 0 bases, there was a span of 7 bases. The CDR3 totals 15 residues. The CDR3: CASSPLLSSYNEQFF. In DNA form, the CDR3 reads TGTGCCAGCTCACCACTTCTTAGCTCCTACAATGAGCAGTTCTTC.

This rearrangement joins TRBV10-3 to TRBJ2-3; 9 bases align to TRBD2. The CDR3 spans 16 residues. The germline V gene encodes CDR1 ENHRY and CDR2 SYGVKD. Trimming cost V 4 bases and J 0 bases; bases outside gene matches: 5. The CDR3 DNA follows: TGTGCCATCAGTGGACCTAGCGGGGTTAGCACAGATACGCAGTATTTT. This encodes CAISGPSGVSTDTQYF.

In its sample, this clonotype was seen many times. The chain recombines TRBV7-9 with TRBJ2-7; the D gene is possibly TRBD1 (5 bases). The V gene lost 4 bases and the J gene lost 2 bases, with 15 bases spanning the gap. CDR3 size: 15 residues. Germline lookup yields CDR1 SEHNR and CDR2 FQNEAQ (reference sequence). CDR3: CASSSWGRVTYEQYF. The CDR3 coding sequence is TGTGCCAGCAGCTCCTGGGGCAGGGTAACCTACGAGCAGTACTTC. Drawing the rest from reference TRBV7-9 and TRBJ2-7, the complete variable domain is DTGVSQNPRHKITKRGQNVTFRCDPISEHNRLYWYRQTLGQGPEFLTYFQNEAQLEKSRLLSDRFSAERPKGSFSTLEIQRTEQGDSAMYLCASSSWGRVTYEQYFGPGTRLTVT.

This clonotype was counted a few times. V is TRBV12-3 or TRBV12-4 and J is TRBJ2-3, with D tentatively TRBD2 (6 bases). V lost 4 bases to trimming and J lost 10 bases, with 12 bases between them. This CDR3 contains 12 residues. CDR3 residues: CASSWGEPSQYF. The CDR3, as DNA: TGTGCCAGCAGTTGGGGGGAACCTTCGCAGTATTTT.

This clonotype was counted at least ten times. CDR3 residues: CAWSFSWTGPSYEQYF. CDR3 sequence (DNA): TGTGCCTGGAGCTTTTCCTGGACAGGGCCCTCCTACGAGCAGTACTTC. V and J are TRBV30 and TRBJ2-7, with TRBD1 matching 8 bases. Per the germline V gene, CDR1 is GTSNPN and CDR2 is SVGIG (reference sequence). J lost 0 bases, V lost 3 bases, and 10 bases had no gene match. The CDR3 contains 16 residues. Filled out from reference TRBV30 and TRBJ2-7, the complete variable domain reads SQTIHQWPATLVQPVGSPLSLECTVEGTSNPNLYWYRQAAGRGLQLLFYSVGIGQISSEVPQNLSASRPQDRQFILSSKKLLLSDSGFYLCAWSFSWTGPSYEQYFGPGTRLTVT.

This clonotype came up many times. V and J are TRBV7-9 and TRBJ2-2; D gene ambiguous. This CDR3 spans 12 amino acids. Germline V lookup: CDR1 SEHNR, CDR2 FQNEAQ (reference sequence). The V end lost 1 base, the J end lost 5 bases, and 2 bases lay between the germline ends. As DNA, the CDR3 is TGTGCCAGCAGCTTAGAGACCGGGGAGCTGTTTTTT. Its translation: CASSLETGELFF.

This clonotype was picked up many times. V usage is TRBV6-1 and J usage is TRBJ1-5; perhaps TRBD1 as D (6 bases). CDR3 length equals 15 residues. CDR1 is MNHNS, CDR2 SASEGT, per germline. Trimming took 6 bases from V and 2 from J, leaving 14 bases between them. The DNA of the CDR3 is TGTGCCAGCAGGAAGAAGACAGGTCGCAATCAGCCCCAGCATTTT. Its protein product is CASRKKTGRNQPQHF.

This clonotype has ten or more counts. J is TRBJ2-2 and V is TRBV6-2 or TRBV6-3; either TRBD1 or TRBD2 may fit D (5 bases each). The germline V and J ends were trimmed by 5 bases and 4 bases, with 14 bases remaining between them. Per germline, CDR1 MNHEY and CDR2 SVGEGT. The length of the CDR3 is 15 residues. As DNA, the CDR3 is TGTGCCAGCAGTGGAGCCGGGACGGTCACCGGGGAGCTGTTTTTT. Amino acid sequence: CASSGAGTVTGELFF.

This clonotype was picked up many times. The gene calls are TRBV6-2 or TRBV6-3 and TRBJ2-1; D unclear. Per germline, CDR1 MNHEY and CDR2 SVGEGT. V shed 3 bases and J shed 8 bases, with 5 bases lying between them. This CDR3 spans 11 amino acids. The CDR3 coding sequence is TGTGCCAGCAGTTATGCGCATGAGCAGTTCTTC. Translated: CASSYAHEQFF.

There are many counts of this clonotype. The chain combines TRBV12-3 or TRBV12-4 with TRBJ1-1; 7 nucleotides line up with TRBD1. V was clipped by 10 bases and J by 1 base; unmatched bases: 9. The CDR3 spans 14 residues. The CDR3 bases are TGTGCCATCGAGACCCACAGGGGGAACACTGAAGCTTTCTTT. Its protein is CAIETHRGNTEAFF.

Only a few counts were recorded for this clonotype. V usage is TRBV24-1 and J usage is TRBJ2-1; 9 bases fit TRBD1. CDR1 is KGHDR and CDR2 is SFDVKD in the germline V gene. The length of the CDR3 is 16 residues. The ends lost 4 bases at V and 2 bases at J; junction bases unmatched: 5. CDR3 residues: CATSEPTGGPYNEQFF. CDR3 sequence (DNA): TGTGCCACCAGTGAACCCACAGGGGGCCCCTACAATGAGCAGTTCTTC.

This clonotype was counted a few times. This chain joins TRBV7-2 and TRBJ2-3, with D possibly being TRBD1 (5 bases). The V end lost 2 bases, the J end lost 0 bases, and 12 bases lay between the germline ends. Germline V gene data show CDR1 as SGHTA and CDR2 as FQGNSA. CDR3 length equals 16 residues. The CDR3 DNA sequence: TGTGCCAGCAGCTTAATCGACAGCCCTAGCACAGATACGCAGTATTTT. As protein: CASSLIDSPSTDTQYF.

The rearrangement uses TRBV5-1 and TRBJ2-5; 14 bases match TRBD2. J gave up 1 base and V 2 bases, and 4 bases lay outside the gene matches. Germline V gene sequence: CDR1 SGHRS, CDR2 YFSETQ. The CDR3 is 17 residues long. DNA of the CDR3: TGCGCCAGCAGCTTCGGGACTAGCGGGGGACTCCAAGAGACCCAGTACTTC. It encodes CASSFGTSGGLQETQYF. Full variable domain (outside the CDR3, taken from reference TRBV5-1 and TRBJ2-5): KAGVTQTPRYLIKTRGQQVTLSCSPISGHRSVSWYQQTPGQGLQFLFEYFSETQRNKGNFPGRFSGRQFSNSRSEMNVSTLELGDSALYLCASSFGTSGGLQETQYFGPGTRLLVL.

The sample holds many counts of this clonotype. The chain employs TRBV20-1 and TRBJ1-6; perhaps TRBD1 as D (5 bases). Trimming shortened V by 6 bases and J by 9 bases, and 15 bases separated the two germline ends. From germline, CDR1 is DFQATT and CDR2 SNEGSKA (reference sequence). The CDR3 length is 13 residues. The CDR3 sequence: CSASNAGSSPLHF. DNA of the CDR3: TGCAGTGCCTCGAACGCAGGGTCTTCACCCCTCCACTTT.